The rows below give T cell receptor beta chains drawn from one sample of a study of CD8 T cells in Susac syndrome. TCRdb reprocessed the immunoSEQ multiplex PCR reads via MiXCR and lists one record per CDR3 protein. The sample consists of about 180,000 distinct CDR3 sequences, nearly 97% of them appearing once. The sample taken for sequencing was CD4+ T cells from PBMCs. These TCRs come from a human donor with multiple sclerosis. CDR3s include the opening cysteine and the closing phenylalanine or tryptophan. The order of the fields is clone size, D gene, V gene, J gene, CDR3 DNA, CDR3 protein. The D gene is left open where the match is weak. Part of the rows lack a size; the others show once, few, many or a class for expanded clones.

>-|-|TRBV29-1|TRBJ2-7
TGCAGCGTTGAGGGACCCTACGAGCAGTACTTC
CSVEGPYEQYF
>-|-|TRBV20-1|TRBJ2-7
TGCAGTGCCCCGGTTTGGGGCGACGAGCAGTACTTC
CSAPVWGDEQYF
>once|-|TRBV4-3|TRBJ2-2
TGCGCCAGCAGCAAAGAAGTATGGACCGGGGAGCTGTTTTTT
CASSKEVWTGELFF
>-|-|TRBV20-1|TRBJ2-7
TGCAGTGCTAGAGGCCGGGAACAAGAAAGGGGCTCCTACGAGCAGTACTTC
CSARGREQERGSYEQYF
>once|-|TRBV2|TRBJ2-7
TGTGCCAGCAGTGGGGTGATCTACGAGCAGTACTTC
CASSGVIYEQYF
>-|-|TRBV5-1|TRBJ2-7
TGCGCCAGCAGCTTGAACGGCCCGGGGGAGCAGTACTTC
CASSLNGPGEQYF
>-|-|TRBV7-3|TRBJ2-7
TGTGCCAGCAGCTTAACGTTTAGCAACGAGCAGTACTTC
CASSLTFSNEQYF
>-|TRBD1|TRBV5-1|TRBJ2-2
TGCGCCAGCGTTGGGACAGGGAACACCGGGGAGCTGTTTTTT
CASVGTGNTGELFF
>-|TRBD1|TRBV25-1|TRBJ1-5
TGTGCCAGCAGTGAATCAGGGACAGTCAGGAATCAGCCCCAGCATTTT
CASSESGTVRNQPQHF
>-|-|TRBV2|TRBJ1-5
TGTGCCAGCAGTGAAGGGATCGTCAGAAACTCAGGGGGCAATCAGCCCCAGCATTTT
CASSEGIVRNSGGNQPQHF
>-|TRBD1|TRBV9|TRBJ1-2
TGTGCCAGCACTCCGAGGACAGGGACTTCTAACTATGGCTACACCTTC
CASTPRTGTSNYGYTF
>-|TRBD2|TRBV9|TRBJ2-3
TGTGCCAGCAGCTTCCAGACTAGCGGGGTTACAGATACGCAGTATTTT
CASSFQTSGVTDTQYF
>-|-|TRBV18|TRBJ1-5
TGTGCCAGCTCACCCACTAATCAGCCCCAGCATTTT
CASSPTNQPQHF
>-|TRBD1|TRBV13|TRBJ2-1
TGTGCCAGCAGCAAACAGGGGCGCGCCTACAATGAGCAGTTCTTC
CASSKQGRAYNEQFF
>once|-|TRBV7-9|TRBJ2-7
TGTGCCAGCAGCTTACCAGGGTGGACCTACGAGCAGTACTTC
CASSLPGWTYEQYF
>-|-|TRBV7-3|TRBJ1-6
TGTGCCAGCAGCTTCCAGGAGCGTAATTCACCCCTCCACTTT
CASSFQERNSPLHF
>-|-|TRBV30|TRBJ2-3
TGTGCCTGGAAGGGAGATACGCAGTATTTT
CAWKGDTQYF
>-|-|TRBV7-6|TRBJ2-7
TGTGCCAGCAGCTACGCGCTGGGCCTCGAGCAGTACTTC
CASSYALGLEQYF
>-|-|TRBV5-6|TRBJ2-1
TGTGCCAGCAGCTTCCTAAGGCAGTACAATGAGCAGTTCTTC
CASSFLRQYNEQFF
>-|-|TRBV20-1|TRBJ1-5
TGCAGTGCTAGGGAGATTAAAGGCAATCAGCCCCAGCATTTT
CSAREIKGNQPQHF
>-|TRBD1|TRBV27|TRBJ2-6
TGTGCCAGCAGTCCCGGACAGGGTTTTTTCCTCGGTGGGGCCAACGTCCTGACTTTC
CASSPGQGFFLGGANVLTF
>-|TRBD1|TRBV13|TRBJ2-7
TGTGCCAGCAGCCACCGAGGACAGGGCAAATCCTACGAGCAGTACTTC
CASSHRGQGKSYEQYF
>-|TRBD1|TRBV30|TRBJ2-1
TGTGCCTGGAGAGAATTCGACAGGGGCGATGAGCAGTTCTTC
CAWREFDRGDEQFF
>-|TRBD2|TRBV9|TRBJ2-4
TGTGCCAGCAGCGTAGCGGAAATGGGAGCGGGGGCCCGGTCGAACATTCAGTACTTC
CASSVAEMGAGARSNIQYF
>-|-|TRBV5-4|TRBJ1-4
TGTGCCAGCAGCGAGGACTCCGTAGGGGAAAAACTGTTTTTT
CASSEDSVGEKLFF
>-|-|TRBV5-1|TRBJ1-1
TGCGCCAGCAGCTTGGATGGACAGCTAATGAACACTGAAGCTTTCTTT
CASSLDGQLMNTEAFF
>-|-|TRBV9|TRBJ2-3
TGTGCCAGCAGCGGGGGGAGAGATACGCAGTATTTT
CASSGGRDTQYF
>-|TRBD1|TRBV6-6|TRBJ2-7
TGTGCCAGCACAGGACAGGAAGATGGCTACGAGCAGTACTTC
CASTGQEDGYEQYF
>-|-|TRBV6-5|TRBJ1-5
TGTGCCAGCAGTTACTCGAGGGCTCAGCCCCAGCATTTT
CASSYSRAQPQHF
>-|-|TRBV9|TRBJ1-6
TGTGCCAGCAGCGCAGCCTCTGGGACCGCCTATTCACCCCTCCACTTT
CASSAASGTAYSPLHF
>-|TRBD2|TRBV9|TRBJ2-1
TGTGCCAGCACCCTAGCGGGGGGGGGCAATGAGCAGTTCTTC
CASTLAGGGNEQFF
>-|-|TRBV5-1|TRBJ2-3
TGCGCCAGCAGCAGGGAGGAGGGCGGAAGAGATACGCAGTATTTT
CASSREEGGRDTQYF
>once|TRBD2|TRBV27|TRBJ2-5
TGTGCCAGCAGTTCGGGGGGGGAAGAGACCCAGTACTTC
CASSSGGEETQYF
>-|TRBD2|TRBV4-2|TRBJ2-1
TGTGCCAGCAGCCTCGAAGTGGGACTAGCGGGATCTAGCTCCTACAATGAGCAGTTCTTC
CASSLEVGLAGSSSYNEQFF
>-|TRBD2|TRBV2|TRBJ2-3
TGTGCCAGCAGTGGGTATGGGGTAGCGGGGGGGCTCACAGATACGCAGTATTTT
CASSGYGVAGGLTDTQYF
>-|-|TRBV30|TRBJ1-4
TGTGCCTGGCCGACCGGGACGGGGGAGTCACCTAATGAAAAACTGTTTTTT
CAWPTGTGESPNEKLFF
>-|-|TRBV7-2|TRBJ2-6
TGTGCCAGCGGCCTGGTCTCTGGGGCCAACGTCCTGACTTTC
CASGLVSGANVLTF
>-|-|TRBV20-1|TRBJ2-5
TGCAGTGCCGGGCTTTATCGGGGGGCCCAAGAGACCCAGTACTTC
CSAGLYRGAQETQYF
>-|TRBD1|TRBV5-4|TRBJ1-1
TGTGCCAGCAGCCTAGGGACAGGGGGCTCCGCTGAAGCTTTCTTT
CASSLGTGGSAEAFF
>once|-|TRBV5-4|TRBJ2-7
TGTGCCAGCAGCGAAGGGGCGGTGTACGAGCAGTACTTC
CASSEGAVYEQYF
>-|-|TRBV12-3/TRBV12-4|TRBJ2-5
TGTGCCAGCAGTTTAGTAGGAGGACCAGCGGAGACCCAGTACTTC
CASSLVGGPAETQYF
>-|-|TRBV4-1|TRBJ1-2
TGCGCCAGCAGAGATCCCCGGACTCTAGAACACTATGGCTACACCTTC
CASRDPRTLEHYGYTF